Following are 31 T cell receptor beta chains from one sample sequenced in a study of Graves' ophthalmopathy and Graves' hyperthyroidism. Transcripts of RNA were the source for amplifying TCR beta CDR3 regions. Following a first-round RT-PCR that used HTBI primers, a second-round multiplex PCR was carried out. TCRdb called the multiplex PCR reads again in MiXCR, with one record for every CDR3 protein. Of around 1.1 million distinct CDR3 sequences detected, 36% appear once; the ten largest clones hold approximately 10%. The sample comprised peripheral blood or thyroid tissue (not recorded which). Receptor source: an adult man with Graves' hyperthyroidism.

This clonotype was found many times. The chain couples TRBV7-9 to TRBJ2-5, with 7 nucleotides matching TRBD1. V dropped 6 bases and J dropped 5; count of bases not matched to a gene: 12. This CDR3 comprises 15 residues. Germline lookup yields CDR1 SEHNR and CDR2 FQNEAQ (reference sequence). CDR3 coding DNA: TGTGCCAGCAGAACTACAGGGGTTGGCATGGAGACCCAGTACTTC. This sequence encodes CASRTTGVGMETQYF.

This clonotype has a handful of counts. The DNA for the CDR3 is TGTGCCAGCAGCGTAGGCCTATCCGAGGGGCCGGTGGGCACATATGGCTACACCTTC. This encodes CASSVGLSEGPVGTYGYTF. This chain connects TRBV9 to TRBJ1-2, with D possibly matching TRBD1 (5 bases). CDR3 length: 19 residues. CDR1 is SGDLS, CDR2 YYNGEE, per germline. Between the trimmed V and J ends, which lost 0 bases and 5 bases, there was a span of 26 bases.

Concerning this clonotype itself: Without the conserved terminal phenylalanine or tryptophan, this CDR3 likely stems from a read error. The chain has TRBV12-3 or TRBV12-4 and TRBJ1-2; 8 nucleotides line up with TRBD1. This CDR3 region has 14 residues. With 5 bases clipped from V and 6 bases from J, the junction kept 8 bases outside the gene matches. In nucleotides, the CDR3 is TGTGCCAGCAGTCTAGGACAGGGAGGGGATGGCTACACCCTC. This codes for CASSLGQGGDGYTL.

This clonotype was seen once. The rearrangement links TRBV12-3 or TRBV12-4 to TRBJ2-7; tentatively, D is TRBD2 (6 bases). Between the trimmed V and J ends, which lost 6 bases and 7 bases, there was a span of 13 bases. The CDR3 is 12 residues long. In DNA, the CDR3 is TGTGCCAGCAGGATGCCGGGGACTGAGCAGTACTTC. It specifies CASRMPGTEQYF.

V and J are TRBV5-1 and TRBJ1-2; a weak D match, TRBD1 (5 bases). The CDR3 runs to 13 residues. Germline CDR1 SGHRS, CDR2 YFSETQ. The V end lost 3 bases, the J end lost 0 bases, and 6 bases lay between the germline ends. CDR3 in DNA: TGCGCCAGCAGCTGGGACGCTAACTATGGCTACACCTTC. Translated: CASSWDANYGYTF.

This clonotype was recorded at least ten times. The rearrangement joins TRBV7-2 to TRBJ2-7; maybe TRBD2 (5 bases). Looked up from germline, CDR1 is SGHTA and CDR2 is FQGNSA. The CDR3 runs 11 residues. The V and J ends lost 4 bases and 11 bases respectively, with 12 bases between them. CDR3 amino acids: CASSSAGKKYF. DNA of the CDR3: TGTGCCAGCAGCTCAGCCGGGAAAAAGTACTTC.

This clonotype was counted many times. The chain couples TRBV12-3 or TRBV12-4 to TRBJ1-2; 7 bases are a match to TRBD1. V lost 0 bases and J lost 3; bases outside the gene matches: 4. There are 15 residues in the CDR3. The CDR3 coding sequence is TGTGCCAGCAGTTTAGCCGAGGGGGCGCACTATGGCTACACCTTC. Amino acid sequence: CASSLAEGAHYGYTF.

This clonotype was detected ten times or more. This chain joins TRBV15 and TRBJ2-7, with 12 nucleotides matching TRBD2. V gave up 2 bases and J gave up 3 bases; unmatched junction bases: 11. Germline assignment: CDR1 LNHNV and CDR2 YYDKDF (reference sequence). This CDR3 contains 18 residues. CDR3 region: CATSRPTSGSGLVYEQYF. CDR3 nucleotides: TGTGCCACCAGCAGACCGACTAGCGGGAGTGGGCTTGTCTACGAGCAGTACTTC.

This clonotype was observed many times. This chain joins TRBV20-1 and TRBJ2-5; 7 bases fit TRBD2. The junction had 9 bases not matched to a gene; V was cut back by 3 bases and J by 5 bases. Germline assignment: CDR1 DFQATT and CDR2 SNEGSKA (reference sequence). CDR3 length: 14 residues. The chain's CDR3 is CSARVAGVLETQYF. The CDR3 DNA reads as TGCAGTGCTAGGGTGGCGGGAGTACTGGAGACCCAGTACTTC.

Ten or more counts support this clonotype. CDR3: CASSQDPRRTELFF. The CDR3 DNA is TGCGCCAGCAGCCAAGATCCTCGAAGGACAGAACTGTTTTTT. V is TRBV4-3 and J is TRBJ1-4, with a weak D call TRBD1 (6 bases). This CDR3 comprises 14 residues. Germline V CDR1 and CDR2: LGHNA, YSLEER. Trimming removed 0 bases at V and 12 bases at J, with 14 bases between.

The CDR3 reads CASSLETVGGELFF. In DNA, the CDR3 is TGCGCCAGCAGCTTGGAAACGGTCGGCGGGGAGCTGTTTTTT. J is TRBJ2-2 and V is TRBV5-1; D remains unclear. Germline V gene data show CDR1 as SGHRS and CDR2 as YFSETQ. CDR3 size: 14 residues. V lost 0 bases to trimming and J lost 7 bases, with 10 bases between them.

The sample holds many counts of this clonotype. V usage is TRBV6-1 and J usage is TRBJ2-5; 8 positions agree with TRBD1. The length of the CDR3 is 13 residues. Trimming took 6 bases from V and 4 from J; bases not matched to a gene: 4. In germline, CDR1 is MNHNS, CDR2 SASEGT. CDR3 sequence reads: CASRGTGLETQYF. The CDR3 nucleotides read TGTGCCAGCAGGGGGACAGGCCTAGAGACCCAGTACTTC.

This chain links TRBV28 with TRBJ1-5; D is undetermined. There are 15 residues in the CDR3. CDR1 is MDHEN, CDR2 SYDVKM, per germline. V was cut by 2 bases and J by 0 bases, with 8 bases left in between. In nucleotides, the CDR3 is TGTGCCAGCAGTTTAAAAATTTTTAGCAATCAGCCCCAGCATTTT. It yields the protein CASSLKIFSNQPQHF.

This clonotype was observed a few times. CDR3 region: CASSQVGGTYEQYF. The DNA of the CDR3 is TGCGCCAGCAGCCAAGTTGGCGGAACCTACGAGCAGTACTTC. The chain is built from TRBV4-1 and TRBJ2-7, with D unclear. The CDR3 runs to 14 residues. Germline-derived CDR1 and CDR2 are MGHRA and YSYEKL. Trimming removed 1 base at V and 2 bases at J, with 9 bases between.

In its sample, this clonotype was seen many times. The CDR3 here is CASSVRTGGAEAFF. The DNA for the CDR3 is TGTGCCAGTAGTGTCCGGACAGGGGGTGCGGAAGCTTTCTTT. The chain employs TRBV19 and TRBJ1-1, with 10 bases lining up with TRBD1. The CDR3 spans 14 residues. The germline CDR1 and CDR2 sequences are LNHDA and SQIVND (reference sequence). Unmatched junction bases numbered 8, after V lost 5 bases and J lost 8 bases.

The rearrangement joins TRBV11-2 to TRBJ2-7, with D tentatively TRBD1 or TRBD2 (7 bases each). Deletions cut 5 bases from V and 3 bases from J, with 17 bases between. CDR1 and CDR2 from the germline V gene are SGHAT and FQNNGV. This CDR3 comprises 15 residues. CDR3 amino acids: CASSEGGGLSYEQYF. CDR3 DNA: TGTGCCAGCAGCGAGGGAGGGGGCTTAAGCTACGAGCAGTACTTC.

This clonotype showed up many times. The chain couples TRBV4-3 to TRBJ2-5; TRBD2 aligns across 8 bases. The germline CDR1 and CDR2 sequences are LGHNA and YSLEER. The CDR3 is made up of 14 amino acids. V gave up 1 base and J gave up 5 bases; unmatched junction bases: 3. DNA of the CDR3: TGCGCCAGCAGCCAAGGAGCGGGAGTTGAGACCCAGTACTTC. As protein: CASSQGAGVETQYF.

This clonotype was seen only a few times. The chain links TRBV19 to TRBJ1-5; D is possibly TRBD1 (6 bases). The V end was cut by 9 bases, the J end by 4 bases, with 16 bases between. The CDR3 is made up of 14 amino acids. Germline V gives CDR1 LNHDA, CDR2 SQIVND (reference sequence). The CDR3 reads CASRRDIINQPQHF. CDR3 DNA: TGTGCCAGCCGCCGGGACATAATTAATCAGCCCCAGCATTTT.

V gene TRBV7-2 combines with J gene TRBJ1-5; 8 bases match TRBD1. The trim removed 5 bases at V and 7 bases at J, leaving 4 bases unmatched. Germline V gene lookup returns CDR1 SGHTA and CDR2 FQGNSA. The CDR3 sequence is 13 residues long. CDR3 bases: TGTGCCAGCAGCATAGACAGGGGCCAGCCCCAGCATTTT. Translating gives CASSIDRGQPQHF.

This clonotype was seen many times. CDR3: CASSQVSGATGELFF. The DNA of the CDR3 is TGTGCCAGCAGCCAAGTGTCCGGGGCCACCGGGGAGCTGTTTTTT. J is TRBJ2-2 and V is TRBV14; D is possibly TRBD1 or TRBD2 (5 bases each). Germline CDR1 SGHDN, CDR2 FVKESK. The CDR3 runs to 15 residues. V was clipped by 1 base and J by 4 bases, with 10 bases between them.

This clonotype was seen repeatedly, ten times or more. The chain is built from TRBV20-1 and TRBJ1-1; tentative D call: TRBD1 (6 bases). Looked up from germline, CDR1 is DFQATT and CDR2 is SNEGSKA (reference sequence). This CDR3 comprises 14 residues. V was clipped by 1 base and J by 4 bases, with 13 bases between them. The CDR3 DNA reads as TGCAGTGCTAGAGCGGCGGGAGGGGGCACTGAAGCTTTCTTT. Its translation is CSARAAGGGTEAFF.

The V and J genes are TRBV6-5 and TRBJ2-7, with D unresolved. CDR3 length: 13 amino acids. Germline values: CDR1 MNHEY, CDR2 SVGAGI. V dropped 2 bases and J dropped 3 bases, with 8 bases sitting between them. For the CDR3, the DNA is TGTGCCAGCAGTTACGATTACTTCTACGAGCAGTACTTC. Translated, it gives CASSYDYFYEQYF.

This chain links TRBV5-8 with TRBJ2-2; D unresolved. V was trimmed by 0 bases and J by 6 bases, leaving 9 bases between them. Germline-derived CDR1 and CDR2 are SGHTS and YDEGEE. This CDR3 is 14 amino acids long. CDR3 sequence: CASSLEAGPGELFF. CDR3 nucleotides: TGTGCCAGCAGCTTGGAGGCAGGACCCGGGGAGCTGTTTTTT.

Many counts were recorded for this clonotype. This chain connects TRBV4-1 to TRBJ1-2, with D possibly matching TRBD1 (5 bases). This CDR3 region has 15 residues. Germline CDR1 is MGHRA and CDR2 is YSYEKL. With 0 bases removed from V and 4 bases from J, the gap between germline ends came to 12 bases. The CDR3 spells CASSQERGRPYGYTF. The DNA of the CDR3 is TGCGCCAGCAGCCAAGAGCGGGGCAGGCCCTATGGCTACACCTTC.

The CDR3 sequence: CAISDREGRNTEAFF. In DNA, the CDR3 is TGTGCCATCAGTGACAGAGAGGGCCGGAACACTGAAGCTTTCTTT. The rearrangement joins TRBV10-3 to TRBJ1-1, with unresolved D. Germline-derived CDR1 and CDR2 are ENHRY and SYGVKD. Trimming took 3 bases from V and 1 from J, leaving 12 bases between them. The CDR3 extends over 15 amino acids.

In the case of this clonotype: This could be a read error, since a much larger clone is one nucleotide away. CDR3 in DNA: TGTGCCAGCGGCTTAAGATCTACAGGGCACACTGAAGCTTTCTTT. This translates into CASGLRSTGHTEAFF. This sequence joins TRBV7-4 and TRBJ1-1; the D gene is possibly TRBD1 (6 bases). CDR3 size: 15 residues. Germline CDR1 and CDR2: SGHVT and SQSDAQ.

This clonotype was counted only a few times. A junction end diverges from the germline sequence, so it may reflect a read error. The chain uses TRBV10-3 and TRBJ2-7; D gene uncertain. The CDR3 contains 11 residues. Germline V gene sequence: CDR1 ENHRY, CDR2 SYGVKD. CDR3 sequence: CASSELREQYF. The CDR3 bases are TGTGCCAGCAGTGAACTAAGGGAGCAGTACTTC.

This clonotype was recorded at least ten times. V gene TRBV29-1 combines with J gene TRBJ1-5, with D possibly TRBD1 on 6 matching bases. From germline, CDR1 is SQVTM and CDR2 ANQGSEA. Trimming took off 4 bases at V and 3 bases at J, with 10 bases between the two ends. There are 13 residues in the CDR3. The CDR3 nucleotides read TGCAGCGTTGGGGCAGGGGTCAATCAGCCCCAGCATTTT. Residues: CSVGAGVNQPQHF.

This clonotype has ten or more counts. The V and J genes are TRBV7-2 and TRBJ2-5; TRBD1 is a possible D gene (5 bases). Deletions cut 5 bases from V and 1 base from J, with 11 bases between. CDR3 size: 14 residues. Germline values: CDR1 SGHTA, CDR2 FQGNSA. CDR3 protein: CASSRDSTQETQYF. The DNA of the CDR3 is TGTGCCAGCAGCAGAGACAGTACCCAAGAGACCCAGTACTTC.

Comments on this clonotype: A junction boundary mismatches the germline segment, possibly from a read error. CDR3 in amino acids: CASSPRGTTIYF. CDR3 nucleotide sequence: TGTGCCAGCAGCCCGCGGGGAACCACCATATATTTT. This sequence joins TRBV7-2 and TRBJ1-3, with D unresolved. Germline values: CDR1 SGHTA, CDR2 FQGNSA. This CDR3 comprises 12 residues.

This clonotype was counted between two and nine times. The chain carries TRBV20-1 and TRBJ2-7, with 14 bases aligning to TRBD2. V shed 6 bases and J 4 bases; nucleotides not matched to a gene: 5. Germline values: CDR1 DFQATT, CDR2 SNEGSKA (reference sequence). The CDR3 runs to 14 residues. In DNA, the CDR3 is TGCAGTGCCGGGACTAGCGGGAGAGAATACGAGCAGTACTTC. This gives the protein CSAGTSGREYEQYF.